This T cell receptor (beta chain) came from a study of beta chain features in type 1 diabetes. Germline assignment: CDR1 SGHRS and CDR2 YFSETQ. The CDR3 is made up of 14 amino acids. V lost 6 bases to trimming and J lost 1 base, with 13 bases between them. With regard to this clone: Its antigen is not identified.

CD4+ cells of the naive, central memory, regulatory and stem cell-like memory types were sorted via CD45RO/CCR7/CD25/CD127/CD95/CD27. General study results and limits: Type 1 diabetes patients had VDJ junctions that carried fewer insertions and more deletions. There was a moderate but significant shortening of TCRB CDR3s in all four CD4+ subsets of Type 1 diabetes patients.

Expressed TCRB transcripts got sequenced, as all isolated RNA was reverse transcribed. Assay used: immunoSEQ multiplex PCR; TCRdb lists only in-frame clones, some missing. The sample carries around 40,000 clones, 65% to 70% recorded once. V is TRBV5-1 and J is TRBJ1-1, with D maybe TRBD1 (6 bases). The sample taken for sequencing was Tregs from blood. The clonotype comes from a woman younger than 35 with type 1 diabetes. This chain's CDR3 is CASNDVRGNTEAFF. The CDR3, as DNA: TGCGCCAGCAATGACGTCAGGGGGAACACTGAAGCTTTCTTT.